This T cell receptor beta chain emerged from a study of spatial heterogeneity in lung cancer. The library protocol tagged each TCR cDNA with a unique molecular identifier. TCRdb itself ran the 5' RACE reads through MiXCR, one entry per CDR3 protein. In the table there are around 11,000 distinct CDR3 sequences, 6.3% of which are singletons. This clonotype has only a few counts. As to time point: sample taken at primary tumor resection. The donors comprised 60 to 80 untreated early-stage non-small cell lung cancer patients. Unsorted whole RNA samples from tumor, nontumor lung or frozen PBMC were sequenced. The TCR sequence derives from a male donor with early-stage non-small cell lung cancer. The sample consisted of PBMCs, taken at surgery.

This CDR3 is CACLSYSGTDNEKLFF. CDR3 sequence (DNA): TGTGCCTGTCTTTCTTACTCCGGGACAGATAATGAAAAACTGTTTTTT. The genes are TRBV30 and TRBJ1-4; 7 nucleotides match TRBD1. CDR1 and CDR2 from the germline V gene are GTSNPN and SVGIG (reference sequence). The CDR3 extends over 16 amino acids. V was pared by 6 bases and J by 4 bases, with 14 bases of the junction left unmatched.